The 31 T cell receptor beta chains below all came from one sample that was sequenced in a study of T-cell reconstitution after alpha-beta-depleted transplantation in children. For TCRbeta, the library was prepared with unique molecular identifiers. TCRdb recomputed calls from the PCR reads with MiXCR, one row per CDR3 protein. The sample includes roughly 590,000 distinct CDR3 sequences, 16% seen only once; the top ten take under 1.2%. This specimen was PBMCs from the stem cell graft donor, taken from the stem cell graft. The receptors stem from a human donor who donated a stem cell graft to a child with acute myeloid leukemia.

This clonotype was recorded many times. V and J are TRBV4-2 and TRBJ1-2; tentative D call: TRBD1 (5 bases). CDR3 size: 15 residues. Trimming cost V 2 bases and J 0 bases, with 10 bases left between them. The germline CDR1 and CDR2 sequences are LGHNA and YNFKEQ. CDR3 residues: CASSQNGGPNYGYTF. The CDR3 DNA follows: TGTGCCAGCAGCCAAAACGGGGGACCTAACTATGGCTACACCTTC.

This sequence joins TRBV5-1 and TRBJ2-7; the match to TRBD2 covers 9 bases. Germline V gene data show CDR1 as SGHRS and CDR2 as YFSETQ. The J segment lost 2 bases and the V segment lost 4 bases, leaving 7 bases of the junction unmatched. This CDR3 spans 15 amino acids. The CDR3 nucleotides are TGCGCCAGCAGCGAGGGAGCGGGGGGCACCTACGAGCAGTACGTC. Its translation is CASSEGAGGTYEQYV.

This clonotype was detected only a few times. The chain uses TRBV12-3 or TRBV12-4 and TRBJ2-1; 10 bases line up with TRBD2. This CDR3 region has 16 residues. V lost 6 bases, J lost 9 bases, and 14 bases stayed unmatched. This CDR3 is CASRSVSGGPVSEQFF. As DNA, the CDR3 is TGTGCCAGCAGAAGCGTTAGCGGGGGGCCCGTCAGTGAGCAGTTCTTC.

As DNA, the CDR3 is TGTGCCAGCAGCTTAGTTAGCGGGGACTACGAGCAGTACTTC. Translation: CASSLVSGDYEQYF. The chain employs TRBV7-9 and TRBJ2-7, with 8 nucleotides matching TRBD2. The CDR3 totals 14 residues. V trimming: 1 base; J trimming: 3 bases; junction bases outside the gene matches: 2. Germline V lookup: CDR1 SEHNR, CDR2 FQNEAQ (reference sequence).

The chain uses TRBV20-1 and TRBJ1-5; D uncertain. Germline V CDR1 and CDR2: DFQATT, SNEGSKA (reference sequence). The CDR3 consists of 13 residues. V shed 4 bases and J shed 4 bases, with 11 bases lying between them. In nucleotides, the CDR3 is TGCAGTGCTACACCTACCCCGAATCAGCCCCAGCATTTT. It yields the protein CSATPTPNQPQHF.

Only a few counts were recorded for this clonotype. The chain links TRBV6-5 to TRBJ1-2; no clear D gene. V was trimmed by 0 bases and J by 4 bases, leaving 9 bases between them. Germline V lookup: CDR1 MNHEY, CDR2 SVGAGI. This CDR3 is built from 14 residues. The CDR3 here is CASSYSDTRYGYTF. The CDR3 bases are TGTGCCAGCAGTTACTCCGACACACGCTATGGCTACACCTTC.

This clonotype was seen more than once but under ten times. The CDR3 region is CSVLTLYRGPQETQYF. The CDR3 DNA is TGCAGCGTTCTAACCCTCTACAGGGGACCACAAGAGACCCAGTACTTC. This rearrangement joins TRBV29-1 to TRBJ2-5; 7 nucleotides match TRBD1. Germline-derived CDR1 and CDR2 are SQVTM and ANQGSEA. CDR3 length: 16 amino acids. After removal of 5 bases from V and 2 bases from J, the junction contained 14 bases not matched to a gene. The full variable domain, with the rest looked up from reference TRBV29-1 and TRBJ2-5, is SAVISQKPSRDICQRGTSLTIQCQVDSQVTMMFWYRQQPGQSLTLIATANQGSEATYESGFVIDKFPISRPNLTFSTLTVSNMSPEDSSIYLCSVLTLYRGPQETQYFGPGTRLLVL.

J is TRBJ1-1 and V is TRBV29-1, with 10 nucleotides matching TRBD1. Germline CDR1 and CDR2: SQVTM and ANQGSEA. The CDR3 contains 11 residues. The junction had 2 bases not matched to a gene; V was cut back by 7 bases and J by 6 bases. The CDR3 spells CSGDRGSEAFF. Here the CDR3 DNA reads TGCAGCGGGGACAGGGGCTCTGAAGCTTTCTTT.

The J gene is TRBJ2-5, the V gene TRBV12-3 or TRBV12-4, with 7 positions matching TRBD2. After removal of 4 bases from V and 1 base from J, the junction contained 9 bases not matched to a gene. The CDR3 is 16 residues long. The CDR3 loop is CASSSTHLAAQETQYF. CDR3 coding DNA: TGTGCCAGCAGTTCGACCCACCTAGCGGCCCAAGAGACCCAGTACTTC.

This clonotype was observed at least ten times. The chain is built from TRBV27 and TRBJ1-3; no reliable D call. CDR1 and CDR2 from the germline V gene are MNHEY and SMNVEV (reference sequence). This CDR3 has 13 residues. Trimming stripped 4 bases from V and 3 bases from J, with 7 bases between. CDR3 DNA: TGTGCCAGCAGTTCGGCAATTGGAAACACCATATATTTT. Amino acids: CASSSAIGNTIYF.

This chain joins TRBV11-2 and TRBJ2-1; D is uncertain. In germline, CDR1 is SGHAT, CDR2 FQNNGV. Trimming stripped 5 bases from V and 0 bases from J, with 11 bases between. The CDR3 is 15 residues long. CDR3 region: CASSERDSSYNEQFF. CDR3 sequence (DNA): TGTGCCAGCAGCGAGCGAGATAGCTCCTACAATGAGCAGTTCTTC.

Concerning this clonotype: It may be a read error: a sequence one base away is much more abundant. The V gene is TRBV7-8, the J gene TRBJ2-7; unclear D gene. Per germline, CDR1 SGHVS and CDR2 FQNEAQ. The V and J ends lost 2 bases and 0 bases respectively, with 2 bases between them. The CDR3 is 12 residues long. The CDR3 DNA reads TGTGCCAGCAGCTTAACCTCCTACGAGCAGTACGTC. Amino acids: CASSLTSYEQYV.

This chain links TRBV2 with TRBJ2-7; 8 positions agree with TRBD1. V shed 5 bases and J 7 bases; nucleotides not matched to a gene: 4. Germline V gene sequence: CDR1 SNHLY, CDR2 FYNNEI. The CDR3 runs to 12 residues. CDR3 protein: CASSWTGREQYV. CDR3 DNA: TGTGCCAGCAGTTGGACAGGGAGGGAGCAGTACGTC.

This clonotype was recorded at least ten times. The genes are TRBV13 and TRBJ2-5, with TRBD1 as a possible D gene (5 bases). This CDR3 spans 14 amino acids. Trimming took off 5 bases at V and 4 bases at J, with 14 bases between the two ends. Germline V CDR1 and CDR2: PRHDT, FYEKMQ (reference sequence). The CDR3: CASSTRTPRETQYF. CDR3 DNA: TGTGCCAGCAGCACGCGGACACCTAGAGAGACCCAGTACTTC. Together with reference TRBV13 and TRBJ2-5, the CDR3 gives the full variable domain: AAGVIQSPRHLIKEKRETATLKCYPIPRHDTVYWYQQGPGQDPQFLISFYEKMQSDKGSIPDRFSAQQFSDYHSELNMSSLELGDSALYFCASSTRTPRETQYFGPGTRLLVL.

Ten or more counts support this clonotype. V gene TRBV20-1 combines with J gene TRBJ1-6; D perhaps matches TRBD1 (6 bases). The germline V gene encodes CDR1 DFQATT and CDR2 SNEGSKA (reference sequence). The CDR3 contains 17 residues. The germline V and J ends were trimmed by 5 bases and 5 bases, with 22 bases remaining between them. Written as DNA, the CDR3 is TGCAGTGCTCGCCGGTCCACAGGGCCATTCCATAATTCACCCCTCCACTTT. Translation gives CSARRSTGPFHNSPLHF.

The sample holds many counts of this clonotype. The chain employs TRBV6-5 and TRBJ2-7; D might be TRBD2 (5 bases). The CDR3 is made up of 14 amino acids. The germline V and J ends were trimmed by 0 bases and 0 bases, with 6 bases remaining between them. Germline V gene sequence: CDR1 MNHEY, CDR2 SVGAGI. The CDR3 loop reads CASSYSRDSYEQYF. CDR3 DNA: TGTGCCAGCAGTTACTCGAGGGACTCCTACGAGCAGTACTTC.

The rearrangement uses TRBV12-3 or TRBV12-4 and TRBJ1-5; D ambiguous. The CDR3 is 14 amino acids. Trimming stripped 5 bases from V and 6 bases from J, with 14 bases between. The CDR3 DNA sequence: TGTGCCAGCAGTAGGGTCCGGAGCGGTCAGCCCCAGCATTTT. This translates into CASSRVRSGQPQHF.

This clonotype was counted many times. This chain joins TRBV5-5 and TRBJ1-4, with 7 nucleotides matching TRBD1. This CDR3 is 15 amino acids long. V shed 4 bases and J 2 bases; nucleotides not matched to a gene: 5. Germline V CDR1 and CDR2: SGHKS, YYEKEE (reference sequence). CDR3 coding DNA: TGTGCCAGCAGCGTGACAGGGTCGACTAATGAAAAACTGTTTTTT. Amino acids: CASSVTGSTNEKLFF. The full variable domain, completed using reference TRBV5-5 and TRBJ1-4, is DAGVTQSPTHLIKTRGQQVTLRCSPISGHKSVSWYQQVLGQGPQFIFQYYEKEERGRGNFPDRFSARQFPNYSSELNVNALLLGDSALYLCASSVTGSTNEKLFFGSGTQLSVL.

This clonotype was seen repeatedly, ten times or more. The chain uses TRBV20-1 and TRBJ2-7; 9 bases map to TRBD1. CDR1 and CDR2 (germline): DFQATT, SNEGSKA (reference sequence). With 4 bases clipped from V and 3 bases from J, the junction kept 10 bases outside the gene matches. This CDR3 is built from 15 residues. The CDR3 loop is CSATGTGSSIYEQYF. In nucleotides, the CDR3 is TGCAGTGCTACCGGGACAGGGAGTAGTATCTACGAGCAGTACTTC.

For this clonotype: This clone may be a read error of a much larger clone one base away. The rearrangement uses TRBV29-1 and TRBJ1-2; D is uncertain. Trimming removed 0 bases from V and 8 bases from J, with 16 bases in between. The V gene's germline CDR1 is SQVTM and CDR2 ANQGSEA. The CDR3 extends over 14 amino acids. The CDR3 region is CSVEDLGIGQGYTF. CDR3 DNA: TGCAGCGTTGAAGACCTCGGGATAGGGCAAGGCTACACCTTC.

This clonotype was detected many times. Written as DNA, the CDR3 is TGCAGTGCTCCCTCCAGTACAGACAACTATGGCTACACCTTC. Encoded protein: CSAPSSTDNYGYTF. The chain combines TRBV20-1 with TRBJ1-2; D gene uncertain. V lost 5 bases to trimming and J lost 2 bases, with 15 bases between them. CDR3 length: 14 amino acids. Looked up from germline, CDR1 is DFQATT and CDR2 is SNEGSKA (reference sequence).

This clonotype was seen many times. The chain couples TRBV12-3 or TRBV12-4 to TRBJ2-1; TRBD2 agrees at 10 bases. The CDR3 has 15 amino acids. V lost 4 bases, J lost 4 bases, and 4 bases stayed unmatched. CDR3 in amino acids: CASSYSGGIYNEQFF. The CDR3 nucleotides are TGTGCCAGCAGTTATAGCGGGGGGATTTACAATGAGCAGTTCTTC.

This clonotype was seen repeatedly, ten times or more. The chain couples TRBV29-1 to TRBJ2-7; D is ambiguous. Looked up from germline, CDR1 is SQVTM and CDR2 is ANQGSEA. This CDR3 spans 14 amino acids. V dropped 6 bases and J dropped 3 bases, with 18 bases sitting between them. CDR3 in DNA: TGCAGCGTCCTCGGAGAAGTAGGCTTCTACGAGCAGTACTTC. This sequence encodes CSVLGEVGFYEQYF.

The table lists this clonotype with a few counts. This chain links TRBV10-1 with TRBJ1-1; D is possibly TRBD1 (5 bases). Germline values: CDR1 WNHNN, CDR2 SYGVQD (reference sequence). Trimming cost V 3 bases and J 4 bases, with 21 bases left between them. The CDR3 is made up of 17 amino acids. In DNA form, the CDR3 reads TGCGCCAGCAGTGATGGAGGAGATCCCGTGGGGGGCACTGAAGCTTTCTTT. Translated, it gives CASSDGGDPVGGTEAFF.

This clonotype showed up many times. The CDR3 is CSARKVAGKSYEQYV. CDR3 DNA: TGCAGTGCTAGGAAGGTAGCGGGGAAATCCTACGAGCAGTACGTC. V and J are TRBV20-1 and TRBJ2-7; 8 bases match TRBD2. V lost 3 bases to trimming and J lost 1 base; unmatched junction nucleotides: 8. CDR1 DFQATT and CDR2 SNEGSKA come from the germline V gene (reference sequence). There are 15 residues in the CDR3.

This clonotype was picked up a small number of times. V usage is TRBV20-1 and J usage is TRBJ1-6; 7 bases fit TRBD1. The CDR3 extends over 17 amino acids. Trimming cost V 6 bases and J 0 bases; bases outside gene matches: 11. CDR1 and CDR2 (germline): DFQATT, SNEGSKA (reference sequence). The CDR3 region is CSAPSTGRSSYNSPLHF. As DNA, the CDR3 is TGCAGTGCCCCCTCGACAGGGCGGAGCTCCTATAATTCACCCCTCCACTTT.

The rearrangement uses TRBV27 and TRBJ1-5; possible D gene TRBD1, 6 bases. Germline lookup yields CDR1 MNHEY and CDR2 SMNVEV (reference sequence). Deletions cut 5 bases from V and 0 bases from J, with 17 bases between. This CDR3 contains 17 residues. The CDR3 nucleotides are TGTGCCAGCAGTGTTCTAGGGGGGCGGAATAGCAATCAGCCCCAGCATTTT. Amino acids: CASSVLGGRNSNQPQHF.

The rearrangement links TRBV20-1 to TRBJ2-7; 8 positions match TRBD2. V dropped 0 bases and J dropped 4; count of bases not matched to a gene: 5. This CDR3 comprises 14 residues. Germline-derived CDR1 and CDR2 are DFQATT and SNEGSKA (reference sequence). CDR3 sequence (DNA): TGCAGTGCTAGAGACCGGGGGGGCTTGTACGAGCAGTACTTC. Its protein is CSARDRGGLYEQYF.

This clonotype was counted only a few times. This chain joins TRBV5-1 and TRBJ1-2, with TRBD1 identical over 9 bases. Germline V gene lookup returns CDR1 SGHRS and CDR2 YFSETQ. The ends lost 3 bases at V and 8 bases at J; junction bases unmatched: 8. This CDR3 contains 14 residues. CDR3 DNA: TGCGCCAGCAGCTCGTCCGGGACAGGGAACGGCTACACCTTC. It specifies CASSSSGTGNGYTF.

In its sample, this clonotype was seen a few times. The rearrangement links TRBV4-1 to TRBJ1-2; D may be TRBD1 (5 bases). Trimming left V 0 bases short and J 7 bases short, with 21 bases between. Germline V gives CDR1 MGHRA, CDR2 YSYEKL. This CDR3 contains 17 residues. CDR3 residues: CASSQEYAGRRVGGYTF. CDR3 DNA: TGCGCCAGCAGCCAAGAGTATGCAGGGAGAAGGGTTGGTGGCTACACCTTC.

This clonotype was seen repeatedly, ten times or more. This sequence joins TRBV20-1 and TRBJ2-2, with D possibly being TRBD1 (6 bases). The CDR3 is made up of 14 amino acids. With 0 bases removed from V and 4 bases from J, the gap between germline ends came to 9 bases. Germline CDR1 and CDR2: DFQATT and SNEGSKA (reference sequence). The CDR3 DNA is TGCAGTGCTAGAGACAGGGGAAGCACCGGGGAGCTGTTTTTT. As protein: CSARDRGSTGELFF.